In this sample, the clone carrying this T cell receptor beta chain turned up a few times. Its target is not known. TCRdb itself ran the reads through MiXCR, one entry per CDR3 protein. The sample holds about 160,000 distinct CDR3 sequences; roughly 22% are singletons and the top ten take under 30%. Germline CDR1 and CDR2: SGHTA and FQGNSA. V lost 1 base and J 5 bases, leaving 14 bases between the germline ends. The CDR3 length is 15 residues. The sample comes from a study of T cell repertoires in cytomegalovirus infection. About the study: Well-studied HLA-B-restricted CMV epitopes were used in the study alongside recently identified HLA-C-restricted ones. Indications of both CMV infection and matching HLA type were provided by public TCR beta signatures. Study-level findings and limits: Dominating the ex vivo response were HLA-C-restricted CMV-specific TCR beta clonotypes. Summed public TCR beta family frequency identified CMV carriers bearing the relevant HLA.

This TCR was recovered from a human donor in good health (CMV status not recorded). Some clones in this sample may be carry-over from other donors' samples. Sequenced material: CD8+ T cells from cultured PBMCs, taken from culture after CMV antigen stimulation. V gene TRBV7-2 combines with J gene TRBJ1-1; possibly TRBD1 for D (6 bases). CDR3 sequence (DNA): TGTGCCAGCAGCTTAGGTCTGAGGGGGGCAACTGAAGCTTTCTTT. It translates to CASSLGLRGATEAFF.